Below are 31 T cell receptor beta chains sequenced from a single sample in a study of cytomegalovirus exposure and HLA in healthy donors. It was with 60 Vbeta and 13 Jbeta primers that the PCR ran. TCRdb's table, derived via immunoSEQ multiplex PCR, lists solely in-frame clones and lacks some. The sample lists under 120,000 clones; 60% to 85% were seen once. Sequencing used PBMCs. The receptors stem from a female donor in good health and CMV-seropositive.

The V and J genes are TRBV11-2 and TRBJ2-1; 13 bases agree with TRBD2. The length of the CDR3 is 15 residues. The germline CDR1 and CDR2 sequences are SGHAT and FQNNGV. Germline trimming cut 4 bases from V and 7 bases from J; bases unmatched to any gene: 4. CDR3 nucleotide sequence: TGTGCCAGCAGCTGGACTAGCGGGAGCGTGAATGAGCAGTTCTTC. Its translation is CASSWTSGSVNEQFF.

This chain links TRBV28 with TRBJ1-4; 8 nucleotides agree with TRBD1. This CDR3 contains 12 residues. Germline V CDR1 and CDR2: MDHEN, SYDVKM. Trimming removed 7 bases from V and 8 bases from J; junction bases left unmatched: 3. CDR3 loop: CASNRGGEKLFF. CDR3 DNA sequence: TGTGCCAGCAACAGGGGGGGGGAAAAACTGTTTTTT.

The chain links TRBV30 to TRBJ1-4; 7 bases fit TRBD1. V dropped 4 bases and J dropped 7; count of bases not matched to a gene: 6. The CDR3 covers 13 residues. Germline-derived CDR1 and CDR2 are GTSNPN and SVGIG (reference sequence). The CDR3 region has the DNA TGTGCCTGGAACAGGGGTGTGACTGAAAAACTGTTTTTT. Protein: CAWNRGVTEKLFF.

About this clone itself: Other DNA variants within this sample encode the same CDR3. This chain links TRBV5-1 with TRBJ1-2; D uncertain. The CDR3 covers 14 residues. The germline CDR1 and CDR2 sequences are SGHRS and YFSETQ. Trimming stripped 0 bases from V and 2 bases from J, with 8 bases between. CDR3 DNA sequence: TGCGCCAGCAGCTTGGCGGAGGGCAACTATGGCTACACCTTC. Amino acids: CASSLAEGNYGYTF. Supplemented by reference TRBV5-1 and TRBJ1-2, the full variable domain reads KAGVTQTPRYLIKTRGQQVTLSCSPISGHRSVSWYQQTPGQGLQFLFEYFSETQRNKGNFPGRFSGRQFSNSRSEMNVSTLELGDSALYLCASSLAEGNYGYTFGSGTRLTVV.

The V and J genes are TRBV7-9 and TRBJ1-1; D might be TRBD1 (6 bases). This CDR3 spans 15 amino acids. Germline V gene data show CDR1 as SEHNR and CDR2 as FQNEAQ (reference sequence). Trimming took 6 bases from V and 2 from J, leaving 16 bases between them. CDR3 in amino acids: CASRPTGTRNTEAFF. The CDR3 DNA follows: TGTGCCAGCAGACCTACCGGGACAAGAAACACTGAAGCTTTCTTT.

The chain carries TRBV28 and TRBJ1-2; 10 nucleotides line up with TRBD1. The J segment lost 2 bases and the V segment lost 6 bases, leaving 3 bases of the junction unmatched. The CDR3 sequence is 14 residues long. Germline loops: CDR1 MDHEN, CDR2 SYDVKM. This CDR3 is CASRGTGENYGYTF. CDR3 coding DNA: TGTGCCAGCAGAGGGACAGGGGAGAACTATGGCTACACCTTC.

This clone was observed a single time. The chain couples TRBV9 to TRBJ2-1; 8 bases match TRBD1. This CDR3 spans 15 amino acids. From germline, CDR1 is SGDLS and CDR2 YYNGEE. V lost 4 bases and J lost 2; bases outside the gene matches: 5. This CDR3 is CASSYDRGAYNEQFF. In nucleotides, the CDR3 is TGTGCCAGCAGCTATGACAGGGGCGCCTACAATGAGCAGTTCTTC. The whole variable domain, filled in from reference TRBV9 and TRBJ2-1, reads DSGVTQTPKHLITATGQRVTLRCSPRSGDLSVYWYQQSLDQGLQFLIQYYNGEERAKGNILERFSAQQFPDLHSELNLSSLELGDSALYFCASSYDRGAYNEQFFGPGTRLTVL.

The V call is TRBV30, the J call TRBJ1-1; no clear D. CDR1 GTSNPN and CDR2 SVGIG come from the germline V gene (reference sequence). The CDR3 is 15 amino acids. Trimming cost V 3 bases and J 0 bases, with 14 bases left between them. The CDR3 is CAWRSSPTVNTEAFF. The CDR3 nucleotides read TGTGCCTGGAGATCTTCTCCCACGGTGAACACTGAAGCTTTCTTT.

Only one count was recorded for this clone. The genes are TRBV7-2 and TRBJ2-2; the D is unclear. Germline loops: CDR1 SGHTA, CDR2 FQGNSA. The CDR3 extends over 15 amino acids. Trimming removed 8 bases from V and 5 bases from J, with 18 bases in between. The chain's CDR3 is CASGPVRRRTGELFF. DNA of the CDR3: TGTGCCAGCGGGCCCGTTCGGCGTCGGACCGGGGAGCTGTTTTTT.

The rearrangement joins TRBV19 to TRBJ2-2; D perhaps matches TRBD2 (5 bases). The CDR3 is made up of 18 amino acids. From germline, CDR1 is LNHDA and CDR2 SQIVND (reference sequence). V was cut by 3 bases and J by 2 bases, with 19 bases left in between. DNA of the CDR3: TGTGCCAGTAGTATGCAGCGACACCGGACTTTCAACACCGGGGAGCTGTTTTTT. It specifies CASSMQRHRTFNTGELFF. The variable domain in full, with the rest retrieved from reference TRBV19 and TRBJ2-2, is DGGITQSPKYLFRKEGQNVTLSCEQNLNHDAMYWYRQDPGQGLRLIYYSQIVNDFQKGDIAEGYSVSREKKESFPLTVTSAQKNPTAFYLCASSMQRHRTFNTGELFFGEGSRLTVL.

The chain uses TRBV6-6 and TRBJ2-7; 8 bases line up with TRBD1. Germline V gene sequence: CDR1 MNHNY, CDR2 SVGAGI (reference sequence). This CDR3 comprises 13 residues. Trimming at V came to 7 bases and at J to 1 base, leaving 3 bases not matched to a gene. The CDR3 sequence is CASKRQGSYEQYF. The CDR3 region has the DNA TGTGCCAGCAAACGACAGGGGTCCTACGAGCAGTACTTC.

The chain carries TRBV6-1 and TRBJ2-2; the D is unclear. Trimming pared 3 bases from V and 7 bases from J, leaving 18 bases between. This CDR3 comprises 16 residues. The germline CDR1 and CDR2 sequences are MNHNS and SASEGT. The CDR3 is CASSDRILGSGGELFF. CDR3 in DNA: TGTGCCAGCAGTGATAGGATCTTGGGCTCCGGCGGGGAGCTGTTTTTT.

This chain's CDR3 is CASSQRESNQPQHF. The CDR3 DNA reads TGTGCCAGCAGTCAAAGGGAGAGCAATCAGCCCCAGCATTTT. The chain couples TRBV5-5 to TRBJ1-5; the D is unclear. Trimming took off 5 bases at V and 1 base at J, with 10 bases between the two ends. The CDR3 consists of 14 residues. Looked up from germline, CDR1 is SGHKS and CDR2 is YYEKEE (reference sequence).

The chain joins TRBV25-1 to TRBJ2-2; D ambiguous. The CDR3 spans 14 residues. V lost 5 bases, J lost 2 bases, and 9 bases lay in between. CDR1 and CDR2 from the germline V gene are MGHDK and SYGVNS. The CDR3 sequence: CASSWSVNTGELFF. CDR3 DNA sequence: TGTGCCAGCAGTTGGAGCGTTAACACCGGGGAGCTGTTTTTT.

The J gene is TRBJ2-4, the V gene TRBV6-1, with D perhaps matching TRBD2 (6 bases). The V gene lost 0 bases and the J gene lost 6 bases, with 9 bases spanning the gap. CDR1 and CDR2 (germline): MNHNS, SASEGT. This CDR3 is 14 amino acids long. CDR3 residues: CASSEAGGLNIQYF. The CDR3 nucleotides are TGTGCCAGCAGTGAAGCGGGGGGTCTAAACATTCAGTACTTC.

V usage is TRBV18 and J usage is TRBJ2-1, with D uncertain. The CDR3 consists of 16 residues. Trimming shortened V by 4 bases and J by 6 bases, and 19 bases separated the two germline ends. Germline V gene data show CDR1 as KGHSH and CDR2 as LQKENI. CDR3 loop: CASSQRGRGTGNEQFF. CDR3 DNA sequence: TGTGCCAGCTCACAACGAGGCAGAGGTACGGGCAATGAGCAGTTCTTC. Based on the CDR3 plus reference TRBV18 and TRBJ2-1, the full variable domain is NAGVMQNPRHLVRRRGQEARLRCSPMKGHSHVYWYRQLPEEGLKFMVYLQKENIIDESGMPKERFSAEFPKEGPSILRIQQVVRGDSAAYFCASSQRGRGTGNEQFFGPGTRLTVL.

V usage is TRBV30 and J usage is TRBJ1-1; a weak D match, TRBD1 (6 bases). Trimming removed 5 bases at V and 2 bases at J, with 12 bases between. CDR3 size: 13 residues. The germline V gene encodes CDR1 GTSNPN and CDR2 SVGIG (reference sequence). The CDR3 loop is CAWQTGVNTEAFF. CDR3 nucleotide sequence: TGTGCCTGGCAGACAGGAGTAAACACTGAAGCTTTCTTT.

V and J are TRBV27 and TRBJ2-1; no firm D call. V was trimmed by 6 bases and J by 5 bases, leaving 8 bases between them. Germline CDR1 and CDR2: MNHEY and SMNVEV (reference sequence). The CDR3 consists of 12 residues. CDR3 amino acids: CASSPRNNEQFF. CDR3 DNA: TGTGCCAGCAGCCCCAGAAACAATGAGCAGTTCTTC.

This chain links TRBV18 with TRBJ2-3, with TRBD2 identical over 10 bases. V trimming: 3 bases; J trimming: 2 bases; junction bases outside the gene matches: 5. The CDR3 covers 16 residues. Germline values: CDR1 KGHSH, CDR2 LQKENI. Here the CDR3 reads CASSPLSGGPTDTQYF. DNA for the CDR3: TGTGCCAGCTCACCTCTTAGCGGGGGGCCCACAGATACGCAGTATTTT.

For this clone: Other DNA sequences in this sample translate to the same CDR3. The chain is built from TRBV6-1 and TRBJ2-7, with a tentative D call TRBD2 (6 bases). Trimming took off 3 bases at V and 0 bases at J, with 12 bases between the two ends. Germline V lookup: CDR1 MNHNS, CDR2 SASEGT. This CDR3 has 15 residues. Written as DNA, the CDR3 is TGTGCCAGCAGTGAGCGGGGTCAGGTCTCCTACGAGCAGTACTTC. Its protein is CASSERGQVSYEQYF.

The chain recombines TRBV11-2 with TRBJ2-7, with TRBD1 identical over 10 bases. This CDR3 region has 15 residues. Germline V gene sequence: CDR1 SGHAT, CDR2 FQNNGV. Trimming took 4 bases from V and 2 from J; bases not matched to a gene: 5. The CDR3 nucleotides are TGTGCCAGCAGCTCCTGGGACAGGGGTCCCTACGAGCAGTACTTC. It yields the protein CASSSWDRGPYEQYF.

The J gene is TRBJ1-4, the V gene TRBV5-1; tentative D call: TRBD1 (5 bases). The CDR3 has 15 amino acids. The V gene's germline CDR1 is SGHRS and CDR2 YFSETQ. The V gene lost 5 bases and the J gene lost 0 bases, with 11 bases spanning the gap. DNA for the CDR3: TGCGCCAGCAGGGCCGACAGAGCAACTAATGAAAAACTGTTTTTT. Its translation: CASRADRATNEKLFF.

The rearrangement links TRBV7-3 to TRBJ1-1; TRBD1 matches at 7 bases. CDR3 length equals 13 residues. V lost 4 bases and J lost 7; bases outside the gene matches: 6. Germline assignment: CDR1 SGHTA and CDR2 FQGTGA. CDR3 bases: TGTGCCAGCAGCTCAGCGACAGGGAGTGAAGCTTTCTTT. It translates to CASSSATGSEAFF.

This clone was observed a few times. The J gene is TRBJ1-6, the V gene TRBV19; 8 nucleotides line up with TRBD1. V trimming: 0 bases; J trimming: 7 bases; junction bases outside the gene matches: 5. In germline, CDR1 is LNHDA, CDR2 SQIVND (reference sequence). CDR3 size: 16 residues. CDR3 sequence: CASSIDHGQGNSPLHF. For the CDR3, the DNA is TGTGCCAGTAGTATAGACCATGGACAGGGCAATTCACCCCTCCACTTT. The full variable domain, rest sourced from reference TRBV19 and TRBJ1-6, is DGGITQSPKYLFRKEGQNVTLSCEQNLNHDAMYWYRQDPGQGLRLIYYSQIVNDFQKGDIAEGYSVSREKKESFPLTVTSAQKNPTAFYLCASSIDHGQGNSPLHFGNGTRLTVT.

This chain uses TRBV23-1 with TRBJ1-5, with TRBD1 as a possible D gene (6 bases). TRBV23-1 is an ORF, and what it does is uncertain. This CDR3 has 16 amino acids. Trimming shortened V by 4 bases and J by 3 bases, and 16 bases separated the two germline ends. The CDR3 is CASSLRGGAYNQPQHF. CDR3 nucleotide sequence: TGCGCCAGCAGTCTCCGAGGGGGGGCCTACAATCAGCCCCAGCATTTT.

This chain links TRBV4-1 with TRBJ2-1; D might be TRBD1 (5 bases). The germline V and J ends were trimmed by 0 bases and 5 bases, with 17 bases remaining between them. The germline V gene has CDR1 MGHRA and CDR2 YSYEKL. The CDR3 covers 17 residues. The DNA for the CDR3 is TGCGCCAGCAGCCAAGAGTTAGTTTCAGGGATTAACAATGAGCAGTTCTTC. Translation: CASSQELVSGINNEQFF.

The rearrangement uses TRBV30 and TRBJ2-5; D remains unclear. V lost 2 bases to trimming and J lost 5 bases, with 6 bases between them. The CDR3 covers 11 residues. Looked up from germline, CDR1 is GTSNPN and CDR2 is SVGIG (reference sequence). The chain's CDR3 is CAWSLEETQYF. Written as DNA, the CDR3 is TGTGCCTGGAGTCTCGAGGAGACCCAGTACTTC.

CDR3 DNA: TGCGCCAGCAGGGGCGAGTTGGGACTAGCAACAGATACGCAGTATTTT. It translates to CASRGELGLATDTQYF. This sequence joins TRBV10-2 and TRBJ2-3, with 9 positions matching TRBD2. The CDR3 sequence is 16 residues long. V lost 6 bases and J lost 3; bases outside the gene matches: 10. In germline, CDR1 is WSHSY, CDR2 SAAADI.

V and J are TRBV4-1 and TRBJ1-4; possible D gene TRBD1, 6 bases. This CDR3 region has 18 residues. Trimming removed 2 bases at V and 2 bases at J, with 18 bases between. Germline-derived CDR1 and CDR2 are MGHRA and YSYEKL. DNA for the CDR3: TGCGCCAGCAGCCAACTCGGGGACAAAAGGGAGACTAATGAAAAACTGTTTTTT. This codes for CASSQLGDKRETNEKLFF.

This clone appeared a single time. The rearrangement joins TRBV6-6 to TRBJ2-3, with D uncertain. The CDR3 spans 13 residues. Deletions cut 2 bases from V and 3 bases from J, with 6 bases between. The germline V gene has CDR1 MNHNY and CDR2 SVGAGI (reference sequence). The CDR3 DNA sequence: TGTGCCAGCAGTTACGACTCGACAGATACGCAGTATTTT. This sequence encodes CASSYDSTDTQYF.

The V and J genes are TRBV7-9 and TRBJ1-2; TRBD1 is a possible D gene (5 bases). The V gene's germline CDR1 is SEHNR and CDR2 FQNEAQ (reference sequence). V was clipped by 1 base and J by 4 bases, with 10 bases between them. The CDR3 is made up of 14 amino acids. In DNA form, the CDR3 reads TGTGCCAGCAGCTTAGACCCAGGGTTCTATGGCTACACCTTC. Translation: CASSLDPGFYGYTF.